This T cell receptor (beta chain) stems from a study of blood T cell repertoires in COVID-19. As for the study in general: Acute and convalescent COVID-19 specimens originated in the United States, Italy and Spain. Sample material is recorded as cDNA or gDNA derived from T cells, B-cell-depleted T cells, or PBMCs.

How the authors handled the data: Amplification of reference gene primers provided the estimated nucleated cell counts. TCRdb's table, derived via immunoSEQ multiplex PCR, lists solely in-frame clones and lacks some. The V and J calls and clone size come from that table; D and trimming were worked out from the DNA. The table has approximately 140,000 clones, roughly 80% seen once; the top ten hold about 2%. With V trimmed by 6 bases and J by 0 bases, 6 bases remained unmatched. Germline values: CDR1 LNHDA, CDR2 SQIVND (reference sequence). The CDR3 length is 17 residues. The chain carries TRBV19 and TRBJ1-6; 9 bases are a match to TRBD1. The origin of this receptor is a man aged 65 to 85 with acute or convalescent COVID-19. Sequenced input: peripheral blood. The DNA of the CDR3 is TGTGCCAGTAGCCGGGGACAGGGTGGCTCCTATAATTCACCCCTCCACTTT. Protein sequence: CASSRGQGGSYNSPLHF.